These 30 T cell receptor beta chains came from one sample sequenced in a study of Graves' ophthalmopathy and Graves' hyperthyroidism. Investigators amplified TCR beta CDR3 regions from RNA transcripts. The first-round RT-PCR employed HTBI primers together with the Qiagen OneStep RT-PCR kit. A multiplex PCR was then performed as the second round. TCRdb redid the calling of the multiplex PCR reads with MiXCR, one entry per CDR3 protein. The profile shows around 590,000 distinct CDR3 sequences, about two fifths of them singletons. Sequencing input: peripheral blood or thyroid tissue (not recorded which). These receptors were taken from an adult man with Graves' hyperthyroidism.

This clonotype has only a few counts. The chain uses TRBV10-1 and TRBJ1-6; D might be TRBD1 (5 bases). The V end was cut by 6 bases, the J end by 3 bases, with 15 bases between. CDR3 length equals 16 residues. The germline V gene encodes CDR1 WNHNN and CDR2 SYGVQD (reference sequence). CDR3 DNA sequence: TGCGCCAGCAGAATACAGGCTGCGATCTATAATTCACCCCTCCACTTT. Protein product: CASRIQAAIYNSPLHF.

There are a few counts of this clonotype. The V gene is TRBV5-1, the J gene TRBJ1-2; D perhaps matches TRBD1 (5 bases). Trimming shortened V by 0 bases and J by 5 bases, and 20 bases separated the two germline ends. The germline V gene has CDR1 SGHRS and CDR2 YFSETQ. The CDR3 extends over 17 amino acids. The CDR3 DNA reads TGCGCCAGCAGCTTGGGCTCGGGGGGAGAGACTTTGTATGGCTACACCTTC. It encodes CASSLGSGGETLYGYTF. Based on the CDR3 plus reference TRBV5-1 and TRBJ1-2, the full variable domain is KAGVTQTPRYLIKTRGQQVTLSCSPISGHRSVSWYQQTPGQGLQFLFEYFSETQRNKGNFPGRFSGRQFSNSRSEMNVSTLELGDSALYLCASSLGSGGETLYGYTFGSGTRLTVV.

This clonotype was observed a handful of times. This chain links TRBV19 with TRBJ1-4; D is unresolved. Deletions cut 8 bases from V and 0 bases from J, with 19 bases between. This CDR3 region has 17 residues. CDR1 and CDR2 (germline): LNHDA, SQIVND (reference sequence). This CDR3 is CASGEGSNFATNEKLFF. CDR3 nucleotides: TGTGCCAGTGGTGAGGGCTCCAACTTTGCAACTAATGAAAAACTGTTTTTT.

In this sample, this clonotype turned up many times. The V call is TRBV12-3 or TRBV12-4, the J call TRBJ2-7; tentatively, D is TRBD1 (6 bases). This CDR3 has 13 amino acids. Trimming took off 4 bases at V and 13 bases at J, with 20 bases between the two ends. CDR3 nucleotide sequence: TGTGCCAGCAGTTCTACCTGGACAGACCGCCTTTACTTC. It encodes CASSSTWTDRLYF.

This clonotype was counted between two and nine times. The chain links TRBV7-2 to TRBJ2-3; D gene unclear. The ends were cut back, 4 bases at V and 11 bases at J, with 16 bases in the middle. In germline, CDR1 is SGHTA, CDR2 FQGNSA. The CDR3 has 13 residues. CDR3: CASSSSPVREQYF. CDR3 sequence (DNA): TGTGCCAGCAGCTCAAGCCCCGTGCGCGAGCAGTATTTT.

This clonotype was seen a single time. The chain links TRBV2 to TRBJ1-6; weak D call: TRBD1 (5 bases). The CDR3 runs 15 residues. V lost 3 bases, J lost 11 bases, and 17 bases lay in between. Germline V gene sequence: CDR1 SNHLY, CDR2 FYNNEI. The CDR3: CASSDGASGGAPLHF. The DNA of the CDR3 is TGTGCCAGCAGTGACGGGGCTAGCGGGGGGGCACCCCTCCACTTT.

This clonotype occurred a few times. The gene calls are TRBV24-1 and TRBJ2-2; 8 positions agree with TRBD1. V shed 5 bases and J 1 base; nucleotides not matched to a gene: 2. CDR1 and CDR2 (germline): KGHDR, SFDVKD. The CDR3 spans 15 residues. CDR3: CATSARGLNTGELFF. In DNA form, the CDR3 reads TGTGCCACCAGTGCCAGGGGGCTGAACACCGGGGAGCTGTTTTTT.

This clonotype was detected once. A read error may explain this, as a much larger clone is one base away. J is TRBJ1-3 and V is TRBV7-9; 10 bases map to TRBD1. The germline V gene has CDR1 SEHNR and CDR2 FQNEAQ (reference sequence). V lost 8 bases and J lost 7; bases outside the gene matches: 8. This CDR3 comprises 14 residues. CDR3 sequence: CASGIPGQGNTIYF. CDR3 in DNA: TGTGCCAGCGGCATCCCGGGACAGGGGAACACCATATATTTT.

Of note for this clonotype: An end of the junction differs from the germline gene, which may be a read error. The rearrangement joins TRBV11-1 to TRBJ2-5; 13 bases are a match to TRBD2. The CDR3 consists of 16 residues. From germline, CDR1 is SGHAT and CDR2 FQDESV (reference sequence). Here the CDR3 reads CASNHTSGRGRETQYF. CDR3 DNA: TGCGCCAGCAACCACACTAGCGGGAGGGGAAGGGAGACCCAGTACTTC.

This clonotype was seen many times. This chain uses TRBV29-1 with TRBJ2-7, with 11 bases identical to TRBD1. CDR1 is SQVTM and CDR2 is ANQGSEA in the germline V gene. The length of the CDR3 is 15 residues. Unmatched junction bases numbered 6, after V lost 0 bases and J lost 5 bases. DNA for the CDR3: TGCAGCGTTGAAGACGGACAGGGGGCGCATAACGAGCAGTACTTC. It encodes CSVEDGQGAHNEQYF.

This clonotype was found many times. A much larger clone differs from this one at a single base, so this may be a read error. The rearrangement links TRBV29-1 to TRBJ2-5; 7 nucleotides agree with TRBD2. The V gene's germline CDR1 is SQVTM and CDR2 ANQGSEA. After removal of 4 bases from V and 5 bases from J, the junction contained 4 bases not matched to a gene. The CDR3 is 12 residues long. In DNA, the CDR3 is TGCAGCGTTGGCAGGCGGGAGGAGACCCAGTACTTC. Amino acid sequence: CSVGRREETQYF.

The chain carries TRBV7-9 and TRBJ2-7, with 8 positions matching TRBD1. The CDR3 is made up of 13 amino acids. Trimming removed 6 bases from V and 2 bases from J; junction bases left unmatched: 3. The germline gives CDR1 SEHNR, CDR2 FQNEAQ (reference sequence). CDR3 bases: TGTGCCAGCAGAACAGGGGGTCCCTACGAGCAGTACTTC. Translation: CASRTGGPYEQYF.

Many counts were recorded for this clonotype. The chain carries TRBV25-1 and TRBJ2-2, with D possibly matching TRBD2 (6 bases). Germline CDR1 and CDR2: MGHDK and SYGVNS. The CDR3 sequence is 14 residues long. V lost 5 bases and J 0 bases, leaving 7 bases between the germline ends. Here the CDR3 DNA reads TGTGCCAGCAGTCCGGGGGCGAACACCGGGGAGCTGTTTTTT. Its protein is CASSPGANTGELFF.

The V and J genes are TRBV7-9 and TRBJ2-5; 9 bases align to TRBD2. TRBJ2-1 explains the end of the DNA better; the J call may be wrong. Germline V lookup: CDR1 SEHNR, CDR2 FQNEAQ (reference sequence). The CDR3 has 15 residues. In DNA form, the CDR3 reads TGTGCCAGCAGCTTGGGGGGACTAGCTAACAATGAGCAGTTCTTC. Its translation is CASSLGGLANNEQFF.

In DNA, the CDR3 is TGTGCCAGCAGCCAATCATTCACTACCGAGACCCAGTACTTC. Protein: CASSQSFTTETQYF. The chain recombines TRBV3-1 with TRBJ2-5; D remains unclear. Deletions cut 2 bases from V and 5 bases from J, with 12 bases between. Germline CDR1 is LGHDT and CDR2 is YNNKEL (reference sequence). The CDR3 spans 14 residues.

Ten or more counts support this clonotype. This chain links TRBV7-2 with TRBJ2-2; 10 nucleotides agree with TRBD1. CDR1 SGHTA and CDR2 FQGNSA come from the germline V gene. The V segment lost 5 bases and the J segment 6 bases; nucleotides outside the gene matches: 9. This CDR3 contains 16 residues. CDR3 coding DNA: TGTGCCAGCAGCGCCCCTCGGACAGGGGGTCCCGGGGAGCTGTTTTTT. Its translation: CASSAPRTGGPGELFF. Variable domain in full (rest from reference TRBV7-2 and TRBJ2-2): GAGVSQSPSNKVTEKGKDVELRCDPISGHTALYWYRQSLGQGLEFLIYFQGNSAPDKSGLPSDRFSAERTGGSVSTLTIQRTQQEDSAVYLCASSAPRTGGPGELFFGEGSRLTVL.

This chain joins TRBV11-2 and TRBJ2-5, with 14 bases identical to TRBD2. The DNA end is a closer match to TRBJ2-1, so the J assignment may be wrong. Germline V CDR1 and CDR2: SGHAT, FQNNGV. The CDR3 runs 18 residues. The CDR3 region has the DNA TGTGCCAGCAGCCTAAGACTAGCGGGGGGGCAGGGGGATGGGGAGCAGTTCTTC. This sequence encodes CASSLRLAGGQGDGEQFF.

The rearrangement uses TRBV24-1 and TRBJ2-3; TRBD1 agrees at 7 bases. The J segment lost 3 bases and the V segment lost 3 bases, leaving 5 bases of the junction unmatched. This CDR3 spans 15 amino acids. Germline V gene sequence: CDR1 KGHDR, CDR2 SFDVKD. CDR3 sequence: CATSDLQGPTDTQYF. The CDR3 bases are TGTGCCACCAGTGATCTACAGGGGCCTACAGATACGCAGTATTTT.

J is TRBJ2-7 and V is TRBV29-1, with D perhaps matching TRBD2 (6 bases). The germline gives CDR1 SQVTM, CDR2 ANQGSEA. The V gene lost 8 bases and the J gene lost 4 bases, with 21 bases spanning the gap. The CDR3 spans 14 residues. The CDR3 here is CSLGGRRDPYEQYF. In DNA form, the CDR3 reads TGCAGCTTAGGAGGTCGGAGGGACCCGTACGAGCAGTACTTC.

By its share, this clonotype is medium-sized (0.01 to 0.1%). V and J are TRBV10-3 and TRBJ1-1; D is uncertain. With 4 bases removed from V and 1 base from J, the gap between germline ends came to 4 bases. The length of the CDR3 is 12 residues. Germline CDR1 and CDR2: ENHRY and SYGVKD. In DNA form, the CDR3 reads TGTGCCATCAGTGGGAGGAACACTGAAGCTTTCTTT. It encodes CAISGRNTEAFF.

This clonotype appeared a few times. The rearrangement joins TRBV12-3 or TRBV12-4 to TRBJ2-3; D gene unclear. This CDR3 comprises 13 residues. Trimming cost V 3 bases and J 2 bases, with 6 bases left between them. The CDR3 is CASSFLPTDTQYF. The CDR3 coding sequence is TGTGCCAGCAGTTTCTTACCCACAGATACGCAGTATTTT.

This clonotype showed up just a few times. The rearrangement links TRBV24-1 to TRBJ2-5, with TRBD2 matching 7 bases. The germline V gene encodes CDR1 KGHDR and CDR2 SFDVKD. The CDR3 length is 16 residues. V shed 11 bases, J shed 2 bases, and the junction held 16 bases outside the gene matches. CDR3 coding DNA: TGTGCCAGCAGCCCCTCCGCGGGAGAAACGCAAGAGACCCAGTACTTC. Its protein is CASSPSAGETQETQYF.

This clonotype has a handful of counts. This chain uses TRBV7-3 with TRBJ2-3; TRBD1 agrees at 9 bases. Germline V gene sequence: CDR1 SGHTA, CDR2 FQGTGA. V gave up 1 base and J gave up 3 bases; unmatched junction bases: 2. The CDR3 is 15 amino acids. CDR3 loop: CASSLIGQGTDTQYF. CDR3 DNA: TGTGCCAGCAGCTTAATCGGACAGGGGACAGATACGCAGTATTTT.

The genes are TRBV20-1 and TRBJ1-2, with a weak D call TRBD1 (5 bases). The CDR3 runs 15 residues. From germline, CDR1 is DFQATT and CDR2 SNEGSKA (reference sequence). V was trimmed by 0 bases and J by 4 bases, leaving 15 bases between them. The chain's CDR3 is CSARDMAGLTYGYTF. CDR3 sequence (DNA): TGCAGTGCTAGAGATATGGCGGGACTTACCTATGGCTACACCTTC.

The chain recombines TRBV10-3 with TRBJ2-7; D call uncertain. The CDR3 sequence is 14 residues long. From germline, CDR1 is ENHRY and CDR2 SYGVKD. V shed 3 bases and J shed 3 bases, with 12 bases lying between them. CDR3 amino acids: CAISETDALYEQYF. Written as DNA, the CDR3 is TGTGCCATCAGTGAAACAGACGCCCTCTACGAGCAGTACTTC.

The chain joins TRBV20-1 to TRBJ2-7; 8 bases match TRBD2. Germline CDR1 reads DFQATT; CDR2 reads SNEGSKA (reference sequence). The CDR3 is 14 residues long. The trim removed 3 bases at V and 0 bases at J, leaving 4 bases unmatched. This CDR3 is CSASRSGSSYEQYF. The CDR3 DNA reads TGCAGTGCTAGTCGCAGCGGGAGCTCCTACGAGCAGTACTTC.

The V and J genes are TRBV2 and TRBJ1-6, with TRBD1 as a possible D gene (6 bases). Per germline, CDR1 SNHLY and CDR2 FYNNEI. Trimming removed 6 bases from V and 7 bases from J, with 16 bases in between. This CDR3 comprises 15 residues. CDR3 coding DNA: TGTGCCAGCAGCGGGGAGACAGGTGGGAATTCACCCCTCCACTTT. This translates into CASSGETGGNSPLHF.

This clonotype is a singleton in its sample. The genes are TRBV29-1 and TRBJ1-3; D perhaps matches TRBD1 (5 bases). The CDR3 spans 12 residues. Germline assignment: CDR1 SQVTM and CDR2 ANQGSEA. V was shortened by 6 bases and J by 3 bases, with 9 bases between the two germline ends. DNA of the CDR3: TGCAGCGTCGAGGGGTTTGGAAACACCATATATTTT. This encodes CSVEGFGNTIYF.

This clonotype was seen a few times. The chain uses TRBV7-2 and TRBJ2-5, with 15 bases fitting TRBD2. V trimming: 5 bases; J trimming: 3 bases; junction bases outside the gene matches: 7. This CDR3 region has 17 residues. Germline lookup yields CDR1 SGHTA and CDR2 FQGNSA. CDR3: CASSLGLAGGMEETQYF. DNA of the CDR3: TGTGCCAGCAGCCTGGGACTAGCGGGAGGAATGGAAGAGACCCAGTACTTC.

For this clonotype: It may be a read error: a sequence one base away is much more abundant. This CDR3 is CASSCRGGGELFF. The CDR3 coding sequence is TGTGCCAGCAGTTGCCGGGGGGGCGGGGAGCTGTTTTTT. The chain recombines TRBV2 with TRBJ2-2; TRBD2 aligns across 8 bases. This CDR3 has 13 amino acids. Germline CDR1 is SNHLY and CDR2 is FYNNEI. V lost 5 bases and J lost 7; bases outside the gene matches: 3. The entire variable domain, with the rest obtained from reference TRBV2 and TRBJ2-2, is as follows: EPEVTQTPSHQVTQMGQEVILRCVPISNHLYFYWYRQILGQKVEFLVSFYNNEISEKSEIFDDQFSVERPDGSNFTLKIRSTKLEDSAMYFCASSCRGGGELFFGEGSRLTVL.